This T cell receptor beta chain was recovered during a study of blood T cells in healthy people across ages. Turning to the study itself: Per every two T cells, about one barcoded beta molecule was captured by template switching. Overall study results and limits: Lack of knowledge of donor CMV status possibly confounded expanded clonotype changes. Unsorted PBMCs blocked a conclusive comparison of naive and antigen-experienced cells.

V gave up 7 bases and J gave up 2 bases, with 5 bases separating them. Germline V CDR1 and CDR2: SQVTM, ANQGSEA. The CDR3 has 10 amino acids. With a J-beta primer mix and a sample-barcoded 5' primer, a second PCR ran about 7 to 12 cycles. One entry per CDR3 protein results from TCRdb running MiXCR on the 5' RACE reads. The repertoire holds around 2 million distinct CDR3 sequences, with about 39% as singletons. To note about this clonotype: Its antigen is still unknown.

This sequence was found in a human donor in good health. V usage is TRBV29-1 and J usage is TRBJ1-1; unclear D gene. Material: blood. CDR3 coding DNA: TGCAGCGGTCGTAACACTGAAGCTTTCTTT. Its protein is CSGRNTEAFF.